The 18 T cell receptor beta chains given below trace back to one sample, sequenced in a study of control samples from healthy donors and cancer patients. Using immunoSEQ multiplex PCR, the repertoire was profiled, and TCRdb retains in-frame clones only, with some absent. This sample has 78,000 or so clones; about 88% occur once, and the top ten carry 4.5% to 6%. Material: blood. The receptors come from a woman aged 45-65 years in good health.

The genes are TRBV19 and TRBJ1-5, with TRBD1 matching 10 bases. V trimming: 5 bases; J trimming: 6 bases; junction bases outside the gene matches: 7. There are 15 residues in the CDR3. The germline CDR1 and CDR2 sequences are LNHDA and SQIVND (reference sequence). The CDR3: CASSPGTGVIQPQHF. CDR3 DNA sequence: TGTGCCAGTAGTCCAGGGACAGGGGTAATTCAGCCCCAGCATTTT.

The chain combines TRBV3-1 (or the pseudogene TRBV3-2) with TRBJ2-7; 8 bases map to TRBD2. This CDR3 is built from 13 residues. V was pared by 6 bases and J by 1 base, with 2 bases of the junction left unmatched. Per the germline V gene, CDR1 is LGHDT and CDR2 is YNNKEL (reference sequence). This chain's CDR3 is CASRLAASYEQYF. CDR3 coding DNA: TGTGCCAGCAGACTAGCGGCTTCCTACGAGCAGTACTTC.

The chain uses TRBV6-2 or TRBV6-3 and TRBJ1-5; D is ambiguous. Per the germline V gene, CDR1 is MNHEY and CDR2 is SVGEGT. The V and J ends lost 2 bases and 9 bases respectively, with 14 bases between them. The CDR3 contains 14 residues. The CDR3 nucleotides are TGTGCCAGCAGTTACCAGCCTCTAAGCTCGCCCCAGCATTTT. Translation: CASSYQPLSSPQHF.

CDR3 in DNA: TGTGCCAGCACTCAGGGGGAGGGAGGATTGTCCTACGAGCAGTACTTC. This gives the protein CASTQGEGGLSYEQYF. V and J are TRBV7-8 and TRBJ2-7; tentatively, D is TRBD1 or TRBD2 (7 bases each). This CDR3 comprises 16 residues. Trimming took off 7 bases at V and 1 base at J, with 20 bases between the two ends. Germline CDR1 reads SGHVS; CDR2 reads FQNEAQ.

The CDR3, as DNA: TGTGCCAGCAGTGACTTTACAGGGGGCAACTTTTACGAGCAGTACTTC. It translates to CASSDFTGGNFYEQYF. This rearrangement joins TRBV25-1 to TRBJ2-7, with 9 positions matching TRBD1. With V trimmed by 3 bases and J by 4 bases, 10 bases remained unmatched. The germline gives CDR1 MGHDK, CDR2 SYGVNS. The CDR3 is 16 amino acids.

The chain combines TRBV4-2 with TRBJ1-1; D is unresolved. This CDR3 has 14 amino acids. Germline CDR1 reads LGHNA; CDR2 reads YNFKEQ. V lost 1 base and J lost 1, with 7 bases in between. CDR3 bases: TGTGCCAGCAGCCAAGCCTCGGAGAACACTGAAGCTTTCTTT. Its protein is CASSQASENTEAFF.

The chain joins TRBV5-4 to TRBJ1-2; D call uncertain. This CDR3 has 12 amino acids. Germline assignment: CDR1 SGHNT and CDR2 YYREEE (reference sequence). V lost 4 bases to trimming and J lost 5 bases, with 9 bases between them. CDR3 amino acids: CASSRTRYGYTF. CDR3 bases: TGTGCCAGCAGCCGGACCCGGTATGGCTACACCTTC.

This chain joins TRBV5-6 and TRBJ1-5, with D maybe TRBD1 (5 bases). CDR3 size: 12 residues. Trimming took off 3 bases at V and 6 bases at J, with 7 bases between the two ends. The germline V gene has CDR1 SGHDT and CDR2 YYEEEE. CDR3 amino acids: CASSWGSQPQHF. The CDR3 coding sequence is TGTGCCAGCAGCTGGGGGTCTCAGCCCCAGCATTTT.

J is TRBJ1-2 and V is TRBV19; the D is unclear. The CDR3 contains 15 residues. Germline V gene data show CDR1 as LNHDA and CDR2 as SQIVND (reference sequence). V was cut by 6 bases and J by 0 bases, with 14 bases left in between. CDR3 residues: CASSQEIKANYGYTF. The CDR3 nucleotides read TGTGCCAGTAGCCAGGAGATTAAAGCTAACTATGGCTACACCTTC.

This chain joins TRBV4-1 and TRBJ1-2; 7 bases align to TRBD1. Germline V gene data show CDR1 as MGHRA and CDR2 as YSYEKL. The trim removed 0 bases at V and 4 bases at J, leaving 11 bases unmatched. The CDR3 sequence is 17 residues long. The CDR3: CASSQEVGQGESYGYTF. In DNA form, the CDR3 reads TGCGCCAGCAGCCAAGAAGTAGGGCAGGGGGAATCCTATGGCTACACCTTC.

The chain has TRBV5-4 and TRBJ1-2; TRBD1 agrees at 8 bases. The CDR3 covers 15 residues. J was trimmed by 3 bases and V by 4 bases; bases with no gene match: 8. The germline CDR1 and CDR2 sequences are SGHNT and YYREEE (reference sequence). The DNA of the CDR3 is TGTGCCAGCAGCAGTAGGACAGGGCCGGACTATGGCTACACCTTC. This encodes CASSSRTGPDYGYTF.

V is TRBV29-1 and J is TRBJ2-5; maybe TRBD1 (5 bases). CDR3 length equals 13 residues. Trimming shortened V by 3 bases and J by 4 bases, and 12 bases separated the two germline ends. The germline V gene encodes CDR1 SQVTM and CDR2 ANQGSEA. In nucleotides, the CDR3 is TGCAGCGTTGAGGGGCAATTGGGAGAGACCCAGTACTTC. Its translation is CSVEGQLGETQYF.

Comment on this clone: Within the sample, other DNA sequences also encode this same CDR3. The chain employs TRBV5-1 and TRBJ1-1; D gene uncertain. Germline assignment: CDR1 SGHRS and CDR2 YFSETQ. V lost 0 bases, J lost 1 base, and 7 bases lay in between. The CDR3 runs to 14 residues. CDR3 nucleotide sequence: TGCGCCAGCAGCTTGGACGGAGGGAACACTGAAGCTTTCTTT. As protein: CASSLDGGNTEAFF.

This chain links TRBV5-1 with TRBJ1-2; 9 bases line up with TRBD1. This CDR3 spans 13 amino acids. With 2 bases clipped from V and 7 bases from J, the junction kept 3 bases outside the gene matches. Germline values: CDR1 SGHRS, CDR2 YFSETQ. CDR3: CASSFDRGSGYTF. DNA of the CDR3: TGCGCCAGCAGCTTCGACAGGGGGAGTGGCTACACCTTC.

The V call is TRBV19, the J call TRBJ1-2; a weak D match, TRBD1 (5 bases). Germline V gene lookup returns CDR1 LNHDA and CDR2 SQIVND (reference sequence). The V and J ends lost 4 bases and 9 bases respectively, with 21 bases between them. There are 15 residues in the CDR3. Written as DNA, the CDR3 is TGTGCCAGTAGTAGAGAGCCGGGACGCGGAGCTAGCTACACCTTC. This sequence encodes CASSREPGRGASYTF.

The CDR3 bases are TGTGCCAGCAGCTTCTCTACGGCTAGCGGGGGGTACGAGCAGTACTTC. It encodes CASSFSTASGGYEQYF. The chain uses TRBV7-2 and TRBJ2-7; 11 bases line up with TRBD2. This CDR3 is built from 16 residues. V was pared by 3 bases and J by 4 bases, with 8 bases of the junction left unmatched. Germline loops: CDR1 SGHTA, CDR2 FQGNSA.

The chain combines TRBV5-1 with TRBJ1-2, with 10 bases fitting TRBD1. The CDR3 contains 16 residues. After removal of 4 bases from V and 6 bases from J, the junction contained 12 bases not matched to a gene. Looked up from germline, CDR1 is SGHRS and CDR2 is YFSETQ. Here the CDR3 DNA reads TGCGCCAGCAGCCCCCGCCCAGGACAGGGGGAAGATGGCTACACCTTC. It codes for CASSPRPGQGEDGYTF.

The V gene is TRBV12-5, the J gene TRBJ1-2; the D is unclear. Trimming shortened V by 3 bases and J by 6 bases, and 14 bases separated the two germline ends. The CDR3 contains 14 residues. In germline, CDR1 is LGHNT, CDR2 FRNRAP. In nucleotides, the CDR3 is TGTGCTAGTGGTTTAGGCACCCGAGGAAATGGCTACACCTTC. It is translated as CASGLGTRGNGYTF.